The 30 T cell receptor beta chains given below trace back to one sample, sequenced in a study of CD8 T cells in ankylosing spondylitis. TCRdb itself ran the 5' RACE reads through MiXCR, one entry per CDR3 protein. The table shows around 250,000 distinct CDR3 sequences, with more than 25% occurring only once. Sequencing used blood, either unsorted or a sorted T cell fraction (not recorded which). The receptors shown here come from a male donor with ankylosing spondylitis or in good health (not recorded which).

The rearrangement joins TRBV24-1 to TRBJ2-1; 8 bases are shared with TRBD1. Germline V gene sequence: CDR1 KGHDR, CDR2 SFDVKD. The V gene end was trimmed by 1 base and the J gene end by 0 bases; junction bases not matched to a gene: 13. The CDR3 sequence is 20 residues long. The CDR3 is CATSDLRSRGHPSSYNEQFF. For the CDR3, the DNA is TGTGCCACCAGTGATTTAAGGAGCAGGGGGCACCCAAGCTCCTACAATGAGCAGTTCTTC.

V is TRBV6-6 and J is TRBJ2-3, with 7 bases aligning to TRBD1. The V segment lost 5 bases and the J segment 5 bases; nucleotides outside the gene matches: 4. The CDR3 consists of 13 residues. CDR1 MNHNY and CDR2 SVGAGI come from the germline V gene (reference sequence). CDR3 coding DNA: TGTGCCAGCAGTGTCCGGGACAGAGATACGCAGTATTTT. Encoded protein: CASSVRDRDTQYF.

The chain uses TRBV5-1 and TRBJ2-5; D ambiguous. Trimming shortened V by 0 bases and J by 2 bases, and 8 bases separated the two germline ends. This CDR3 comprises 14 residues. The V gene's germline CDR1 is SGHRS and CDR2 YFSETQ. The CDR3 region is CASSLAASQETQYF. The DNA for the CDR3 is TGCGCCAGCAGCTTGGCCGCCAGTCAAGAGACCCAGTACTTC.

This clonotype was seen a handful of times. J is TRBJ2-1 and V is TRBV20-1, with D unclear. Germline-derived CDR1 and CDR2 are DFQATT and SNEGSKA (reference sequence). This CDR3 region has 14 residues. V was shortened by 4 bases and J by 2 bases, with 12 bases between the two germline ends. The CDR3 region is CSATPPSAYNEQFF. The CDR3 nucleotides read TGCAGTGCTACCCCGCCAAGCGCCTACAATGAGCAGTTCTTC.

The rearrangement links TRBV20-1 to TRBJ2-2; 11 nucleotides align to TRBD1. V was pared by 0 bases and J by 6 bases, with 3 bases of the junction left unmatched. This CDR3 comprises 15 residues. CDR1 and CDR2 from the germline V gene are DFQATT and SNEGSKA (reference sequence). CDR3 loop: CSARDRGQGAGELFF. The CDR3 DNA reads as TGCAGTGCTAGAGATCGGGGACAGGGGGCCGGGGAGCTGTTTTTT.

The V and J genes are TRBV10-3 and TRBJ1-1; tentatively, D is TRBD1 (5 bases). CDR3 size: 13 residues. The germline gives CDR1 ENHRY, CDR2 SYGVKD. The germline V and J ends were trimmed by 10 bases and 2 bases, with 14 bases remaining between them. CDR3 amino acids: CANSRDPNTEAFF. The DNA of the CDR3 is TGTGCCAATTCCAGGGACCCCAACACTGAAGCTTTCTTT.

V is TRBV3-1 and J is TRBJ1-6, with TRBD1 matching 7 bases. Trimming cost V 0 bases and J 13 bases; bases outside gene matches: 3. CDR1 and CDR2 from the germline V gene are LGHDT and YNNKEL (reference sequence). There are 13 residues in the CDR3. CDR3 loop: CASSQDSGGPLHF. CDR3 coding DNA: TGTGCCAGCAGCCAAGATTCAGGGGGGCCCCTCCACTTT.

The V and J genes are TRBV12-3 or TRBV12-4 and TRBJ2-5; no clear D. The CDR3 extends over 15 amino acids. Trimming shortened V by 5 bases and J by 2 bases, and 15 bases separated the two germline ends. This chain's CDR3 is CASSPSLAAQETQYF. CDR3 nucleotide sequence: TGTGCCAGCAGTCCAAGTTTGGCGGCACAAGAGACCCAGTACTTC.

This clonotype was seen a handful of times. The CDR3 DNA follows: TGTGCCAGCAGAGACGCGGGGGGATACAATGAGCAGTTCTTC. Its protein product is CASRDAGGYNEQFF. The chain has TRBV7-9 and TRBJ2-1; 8 bases are a match to TRBD2. Looked up from germline, CDR1 is SEHNR and CDR2 is FQNEAQ (reference sequence). V shed 6 bases and J 4 bases; nucleotides not matched to a gene: 5. This CDR3 contains 14 residues.

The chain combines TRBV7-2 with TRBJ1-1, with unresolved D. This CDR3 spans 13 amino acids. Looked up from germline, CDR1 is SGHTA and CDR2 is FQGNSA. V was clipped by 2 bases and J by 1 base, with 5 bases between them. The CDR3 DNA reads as TGTGCCAGCAGCTTAACCAGGAACACTGAAGCTTTCTTT. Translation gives CASSLTRNTEAFF.

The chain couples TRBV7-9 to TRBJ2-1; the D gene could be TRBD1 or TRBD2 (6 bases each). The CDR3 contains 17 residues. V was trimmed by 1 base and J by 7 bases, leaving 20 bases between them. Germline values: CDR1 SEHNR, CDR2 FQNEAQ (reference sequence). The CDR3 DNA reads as TGTGCCAGCAGCTTAGTCTGGGGGGCCTCTCTGGGGAATGAGCAGTTCTTC. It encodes CASSLVWGASLGNEQFF. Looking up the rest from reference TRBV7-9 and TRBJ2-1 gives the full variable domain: DTGVSQNPRHKITKRGQNVTFRCDPISEHNRLYWYRQTLGQGPEFLTYFQNEAQLEKSRLLSDRFSAERPKGSFSTLEIQRTEQGDSAMYLCASSLVWGASLGNEQFFGPGTRLTVL.

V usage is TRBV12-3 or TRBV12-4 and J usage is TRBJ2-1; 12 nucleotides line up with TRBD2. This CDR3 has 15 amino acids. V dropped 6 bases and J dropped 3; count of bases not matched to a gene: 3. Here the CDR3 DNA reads TGTGCCAGCAGACCGACTAGCGGGGGCTACAATGAGCAGTTCTTC. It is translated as CASRPTSGGYNEQFF.

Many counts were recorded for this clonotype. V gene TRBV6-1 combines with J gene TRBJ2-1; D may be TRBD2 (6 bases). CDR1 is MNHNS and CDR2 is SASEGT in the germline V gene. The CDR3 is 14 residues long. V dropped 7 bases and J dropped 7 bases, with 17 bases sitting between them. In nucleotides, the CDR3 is TGTGCCAGCACTACGGGACTCGGGGGAAATGAGCAGTTCTTC. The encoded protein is CASTTGLGGNEQFF.

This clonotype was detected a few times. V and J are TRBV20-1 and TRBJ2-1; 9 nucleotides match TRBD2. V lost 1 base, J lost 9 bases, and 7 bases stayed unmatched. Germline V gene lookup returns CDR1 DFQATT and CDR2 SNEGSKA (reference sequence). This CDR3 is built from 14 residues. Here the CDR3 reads CSARGAGGLGEQFF. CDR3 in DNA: TGCAGTGCTAGAGGGGCGGGGGGGCTCGGTGAGCAGTTCTTC.

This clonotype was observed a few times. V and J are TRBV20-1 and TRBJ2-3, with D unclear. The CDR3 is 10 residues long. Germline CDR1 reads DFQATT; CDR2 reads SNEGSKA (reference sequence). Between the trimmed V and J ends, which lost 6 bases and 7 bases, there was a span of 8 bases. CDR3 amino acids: CSADLYTQYF. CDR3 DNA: TGCAGTGCCGACCTCTATACGCAGTATTTT.

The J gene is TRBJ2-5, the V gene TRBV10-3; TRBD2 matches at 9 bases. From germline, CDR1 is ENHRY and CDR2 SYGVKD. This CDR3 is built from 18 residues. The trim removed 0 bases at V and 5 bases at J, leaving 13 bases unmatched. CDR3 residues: CAISESKLLAGVEETQYF. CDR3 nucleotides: TGTGCCATCAGTGAGTCGAAGTTGTTAGCGGGGGTGGAGGAGACCCAGTACTTC.

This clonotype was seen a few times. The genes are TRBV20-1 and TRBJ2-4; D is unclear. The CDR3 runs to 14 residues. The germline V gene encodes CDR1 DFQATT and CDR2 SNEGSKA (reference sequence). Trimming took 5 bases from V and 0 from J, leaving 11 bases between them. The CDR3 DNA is TGCAGTGCTCAAGAATCCACAGCCAAAAACATTCAGTACTTC. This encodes CSAQESTAKNIQYF.

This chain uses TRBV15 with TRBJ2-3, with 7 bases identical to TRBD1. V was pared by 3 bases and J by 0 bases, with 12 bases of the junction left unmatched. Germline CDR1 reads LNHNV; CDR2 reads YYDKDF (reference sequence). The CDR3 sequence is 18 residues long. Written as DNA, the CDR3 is TGTGCCACCAGCAGGGAGTACATGGACAGGCCTAGCACAGATACGCAGTATTTT. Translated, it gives CATSREYMDRPSTDTQYF.

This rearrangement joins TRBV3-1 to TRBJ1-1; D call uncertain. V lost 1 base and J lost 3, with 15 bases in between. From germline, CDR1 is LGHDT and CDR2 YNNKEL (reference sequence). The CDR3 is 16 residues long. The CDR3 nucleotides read TGTGCCAGCAGCCAAGTAAGGAGATCCGGGCACACTGAAGCTTTCTTT. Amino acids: CASSQVRRSGHTEAFF.

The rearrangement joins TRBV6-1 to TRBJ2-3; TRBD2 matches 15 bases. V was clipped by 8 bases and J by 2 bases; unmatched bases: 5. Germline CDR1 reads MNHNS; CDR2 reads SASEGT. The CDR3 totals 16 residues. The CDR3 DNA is TGTGCCAGCGACGGGACTAGCGGGGGGAACACAGATACGCAGTATTTT. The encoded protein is CASDGTSGGNTDTQYF.

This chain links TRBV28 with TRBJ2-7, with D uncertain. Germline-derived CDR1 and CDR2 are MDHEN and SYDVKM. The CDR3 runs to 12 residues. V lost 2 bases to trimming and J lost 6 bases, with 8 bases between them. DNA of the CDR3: TGTGCCAGCAGTTTACTCCGGAGCGAGCAGTACTTC. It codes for CASSLLRSEQYF.

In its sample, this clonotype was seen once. The CDR3 is CSAIRTVTGELFF. The CDR3 DNA sequence: TGCAGTGCTATCCGGACAGTCACCGGGGAGCTGTTTTTT. The chain recombines TRBV20-1 with TRBJ2-2; perhaps TRBD1 as D (6 bases). Per germline, CDR1 DFQATT and CDR2 SNEGSKA (reference sequence). V lost 4 bases to trimming and J lost 4 bases, with 10 bases between them. The CDR3 has 13 residues.

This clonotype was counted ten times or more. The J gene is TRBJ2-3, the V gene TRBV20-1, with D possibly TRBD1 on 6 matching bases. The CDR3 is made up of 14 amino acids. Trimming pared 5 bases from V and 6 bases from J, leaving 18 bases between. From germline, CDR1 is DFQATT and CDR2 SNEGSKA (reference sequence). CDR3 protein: CSACCTGLEDTQYF. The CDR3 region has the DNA TGCAGTGCTTGCTGCACAGGGCTAGAGGATACGCAGTATTTT.

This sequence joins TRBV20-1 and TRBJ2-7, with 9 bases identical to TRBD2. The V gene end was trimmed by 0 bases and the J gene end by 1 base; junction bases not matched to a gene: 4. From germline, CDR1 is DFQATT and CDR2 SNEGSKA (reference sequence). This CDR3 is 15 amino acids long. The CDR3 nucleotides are TGCAGTGCTAGAGATCGCGGGGGGGCATCCTACGAGCAGTACTTC. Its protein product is CSARDRGGASYEQYF.

CDR3 coding DNA: TGTGCCAGCAGACGGACAGACTATAATTCACCCCTCCACTTT. Translation: CASRRTDYNSPLHF. The gene calls are TRBV6-1 and TRBJ1-6, with D tentatively TRBD1 (6 bases). CDR1 and CDR2 (germline): MNHNS, SASEGT. The CDR3 is 14 residues long. V dropped 6 bases and J dropped 3 bases, with 9 bases sitting between them.

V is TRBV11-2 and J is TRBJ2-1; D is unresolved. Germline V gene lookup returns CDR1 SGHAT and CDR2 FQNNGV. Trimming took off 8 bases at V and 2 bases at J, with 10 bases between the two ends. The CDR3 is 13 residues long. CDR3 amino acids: CASASGAYNEQFF. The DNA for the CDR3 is TGTGCCAGCGCGTCCGGTGCCTACAATGAGCAGTTCTTC. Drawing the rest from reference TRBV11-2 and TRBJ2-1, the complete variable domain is EAGVAQSPRYKIIEKRQSVAFWCNPISGHATLYWYQQILGQGPKLLIQFQNNGVVDDSQLPKDRFSAERLKGVDSTLKIQPAKLEDSAVYLCASASGAYNEQFFGPGTRLTVL.

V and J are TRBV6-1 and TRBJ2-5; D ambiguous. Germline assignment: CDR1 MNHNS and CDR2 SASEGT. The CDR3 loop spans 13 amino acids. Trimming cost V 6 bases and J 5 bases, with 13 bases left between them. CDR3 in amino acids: CASRSSGTETQYF. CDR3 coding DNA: TGTGCCAGCAGATCATCGGGCACGGAGACCCAGTACTTC.

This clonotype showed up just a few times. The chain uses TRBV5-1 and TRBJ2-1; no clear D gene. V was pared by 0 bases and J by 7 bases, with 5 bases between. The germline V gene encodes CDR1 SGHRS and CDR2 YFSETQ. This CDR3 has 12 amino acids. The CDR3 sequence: CASSLAPNEQFF. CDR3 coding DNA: TGCGCCAGCAGCTTGGCTCCAAATGAGCAGTTCTTC.

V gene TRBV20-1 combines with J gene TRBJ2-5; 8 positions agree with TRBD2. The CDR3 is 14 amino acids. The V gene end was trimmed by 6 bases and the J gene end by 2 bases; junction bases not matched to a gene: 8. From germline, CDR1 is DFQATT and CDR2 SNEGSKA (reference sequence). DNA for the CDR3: TGCAGTGCAGCTCTAGCGGGCCCTCAAGAGACCCAGTACTTC. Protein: CSAALAGPQETQYF.

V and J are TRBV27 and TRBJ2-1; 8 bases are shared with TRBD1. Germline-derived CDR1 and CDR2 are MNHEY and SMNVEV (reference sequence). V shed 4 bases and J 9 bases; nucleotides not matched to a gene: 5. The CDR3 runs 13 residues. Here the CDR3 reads CASSYETGGEQFF. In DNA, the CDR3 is TGTGCCAGCAGTTACGAAACAGGGGGTGAGCAGTTCTTC.